This TCR beta chain was documented in a study of T cell responses to AZD1222 COVID-19 vaccine. Study-level results: Seropositive at baseline were only five or six AZD1222 recipients. Spike-spanning, vaccine-associated CD4 TCRs were dominant at 160-218 and 743-854.

The protocol was immunoSEQ multiplex PCR, while the TCRdb copy is restricted to in-frame clones and leaves out a portion. Found here are 150,000 to 200,000 clones, about 90% of them singletons; the top ten hold 1% to 1.5%. As to this clone: Its antigen is unidentified.

The sequences come from peripheral blood, collected 28 days after the second AZD1222 dose. The source of this sequence is an adult who received the AZD1222 COVID-19 vaccine.

The CDR3 region has the DNA TGTGCCAGCAGCTCGGGACGCCGACTAGTAGAGATAGATACGCAGTATTTT. Amino acids: CASSSGRRLVEIDTQYF. The genes are TRBV5-5 and TRBJ2-3; tentatively, D is TRBD2 (6 bases). Trimming removed 3 bases at V and 5 bases at J, with 22 bases between. Germline CDR1 reads SGHKS; CDR2 reads YYEKEE (reference sequence). The CDR3 extends over 17 amino acids.